This TCR beta chain was retrieved from a study of Tregs in tolerant kidney transplant recipients. The germline V and J ends were trimmed by 0 bases and 2 bases, with 11 bases remaining between them. The CDR3 spans 14 residues. Germline V CDR1 and CDR2: GTSNPN, SVGIG (reference sequence). Measured with immunoSEQ multiplex PCR; TCRdb has only the in-frame clones, and not every one. The table has over 50,000 clones, around four fifths seen once. This clone was observed a handful of times. The chain links TRBV30 to TRBJ2-7, with D perhaps matching TRBD1 (6 bases). The clonotype originates from a human donor in good health. Specimen: CD4+ T cells from blood. The CDR3 sequence is CAWSVGGFTYEQYF. CDR3 coding DNA: TGTGCCTGGAGTGTAGGGGGATTTACCTACGAGCAGTACTTC.